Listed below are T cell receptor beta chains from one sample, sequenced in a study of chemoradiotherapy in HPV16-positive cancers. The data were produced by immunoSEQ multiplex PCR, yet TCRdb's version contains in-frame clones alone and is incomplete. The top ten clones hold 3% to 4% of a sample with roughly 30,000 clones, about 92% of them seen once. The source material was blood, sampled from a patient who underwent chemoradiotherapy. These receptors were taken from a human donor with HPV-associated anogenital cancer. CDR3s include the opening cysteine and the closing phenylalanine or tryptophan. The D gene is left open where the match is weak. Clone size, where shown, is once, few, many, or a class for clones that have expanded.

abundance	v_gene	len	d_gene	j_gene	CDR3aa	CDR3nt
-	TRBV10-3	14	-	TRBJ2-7	CAISDPGAGDEQYF	TGTGCCATCAGTGACCCGGGGGCAGGGGACGAGCAGTACTTC
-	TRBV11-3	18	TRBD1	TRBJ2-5	CASSSAWTGEVVRETQYF	TGTGCCAGCAGCTCGGCGTGGACAGGGGAAGTAGTAAGGGAGACCCAGTACTTC
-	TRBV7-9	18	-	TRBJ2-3	CASSGLRGLRGLSDTQYF	TGTGCCAGCAGCGGATTACGTGGTCTGCGGGGGCTGAGTGATACGCAGTATTTT
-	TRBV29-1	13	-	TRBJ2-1	CSVGQNSYNEQFF	TGCAGCGTTGGGCAGAACTCCTACAATGAGCAGTTCTTC
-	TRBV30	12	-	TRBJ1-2	CAWIDYRYGYTF	TGTGCCTGGATCGACTACCGCTATGGCTACACCTTC
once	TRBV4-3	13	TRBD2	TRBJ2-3	CASSLGLRYGQYF	TGCGCCAGCAGCTTGGGACTAAGATACGGGCAGTATTTT
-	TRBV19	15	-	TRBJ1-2	CASSRQKPTNYGYTF	TGTGCCAGTAGCCGGCAGAAACCTACTAACTATGGCTACACCTTC
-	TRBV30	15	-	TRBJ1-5	CAWSVGQGMGQPQHF	TGTGCCTGGAGTGTTGGGCAGGGGATGGGGCAGCCCCAGCATTTT
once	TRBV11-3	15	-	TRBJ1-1	CASSLDKTGNTEAFF	TGTGCCAGCAGCTTAGATAAAACAGGGAACACTGAAGCTTTCTTT
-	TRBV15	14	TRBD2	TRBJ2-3	CATSRGGTTDTQYF	TGTGCCACCAGCAGGGGAGGGACCACAGATACGCAGTATTTT
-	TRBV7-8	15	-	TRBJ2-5	CASSLGAGAQETQYF	TGTGCCAGCAGCTTAGGTGCGGGGGCCCAAGAGACCCAGTACTTC
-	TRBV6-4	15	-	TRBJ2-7	CASSPGKQGTYEQYF	TGTGCCAGCAGTCCGGGTAAGCAGGGAACCTACGAGCAGTACTTC
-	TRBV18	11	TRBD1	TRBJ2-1	CASSPGGEQFF	TGTGCCAGCTCCCCAGGGGGTGAGCAGTTCTTC
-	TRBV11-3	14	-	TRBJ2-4	CASREDNGEDIQYF	TGTGCCAGCAGGGAAGATAACGGCGAGGACATTCAGTACTTC
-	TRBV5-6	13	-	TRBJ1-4	CASSLSVNEKLFF	TGTGCCAGCAGCTTGTCTGTCAATGAAAAACTGTTTTTT
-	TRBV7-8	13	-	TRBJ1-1	CASSRGGNTEAFF	TGTGCCAGCAGCCGAGGGGGGAACACTGAAGCTTTCTTT
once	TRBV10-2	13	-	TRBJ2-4	CASSTTSQNIQYF	TGCGCCAGCTCGACCACTAGTCAGAACATTCAGTACTTC
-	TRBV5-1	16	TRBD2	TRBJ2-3	CASSLELAPRTDTQYF	TGCGCCAGCAGCTTGGAACTAGCGCCCCGCACAGATACGCAGTATTTT
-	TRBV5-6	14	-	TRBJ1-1	CASSLDVRNTEAFF	TGTGCCAGCAGCCTGGATGTGAGGAACACTGAAGCTTTCTTT
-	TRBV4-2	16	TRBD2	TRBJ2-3	CASSPPGLAQNLGQYF	TGTGCCAGCAGCCCCCCGGGACTAGCCCAAAACTTGGGGCAGTATTTT
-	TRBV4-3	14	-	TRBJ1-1	CASSQIYKGLEAFF	TGCGCCAGCAGCCAGATTTATAAGGGACTTGAAGCTTTCTTT
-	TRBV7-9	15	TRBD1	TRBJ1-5	CASSLGTGSNQPQHF	TGTGCCAGCAGCTTAGGGACAGGCAGCAATCAGCCCCAGCATTTT
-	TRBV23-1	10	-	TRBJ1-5	CASTGQPQHF	TGCGCCAGCACTGGTCAGCCCCAGCATTTT
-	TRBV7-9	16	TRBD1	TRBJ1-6	CASSRGTGARGSPLHF	TGTGCCAGCAGCCGCGGGACAGGGGCTCGGGGTTCACCCCTCCACTTT
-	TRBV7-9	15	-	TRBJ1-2	CASSPGGRLHYGYTF	TGTGCCAGCAGCCCCGGGGGCCGACTACACTATGGCTACACCTTC
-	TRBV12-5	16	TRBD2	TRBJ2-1	CASGLGGGVSYNEQFF	TGTGCTAGTGGTTTGGGCGGGGGAGTCTCCTACAATGAGCAGTTCTTC
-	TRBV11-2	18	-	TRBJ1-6	CASSLAIYGRVDNSPLHF	TGTGCCAGCAGCTTAGCTATCTATGGGCGGGTCGATAATTCACCCCTCCACTTT
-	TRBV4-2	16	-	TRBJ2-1	CASSQDGGRVGNEQFF	TGTGCCAGCAGCCAAGATGGGGGCAGGGTTGGTAATGAGCAGTTCTTC
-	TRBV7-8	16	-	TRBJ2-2	CASSLVGGLNTGELFF	TGTGCCAGCAGCTTAGTTGGGGGATTGAACACCGGGGAGCTGTTTTTT
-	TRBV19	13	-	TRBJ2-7	CASSTLVGREQYF	TGTGCCAGTAGTACCCTCGTCGGGCGTGAGCAGTACTTC
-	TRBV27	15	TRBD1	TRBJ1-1	CASSSNRGRVTEAFF	TGTGCCAGCAGCTCAAACAGGGGGCGCGTCACTGAAGCTTTCTTT
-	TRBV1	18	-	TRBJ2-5	CTSSHPRGSSGGRKTQYF	TGCACCAGCAGCCACCCCCGGGGGAGTAGCGGGGGCAGAAAGACCCAGTACTTC
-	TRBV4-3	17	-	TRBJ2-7	CASSQDLERIYSYEQYF	TGCGCCAGCAGCCAAGATCTAGAGCGTATATACTCCTACGAGCAGTACTTC
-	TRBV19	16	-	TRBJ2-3	CASGNSGREITDTQYF	TGTGCCAGTGGAAATTCGGGACGGGAGATAACAGATACGCAGTATTTT
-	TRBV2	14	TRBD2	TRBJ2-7	CASSGTSRPYEQYF	TGTGCCAGCAGTGGGACTAGCCGTCCCTACGAGCAGTACTTC
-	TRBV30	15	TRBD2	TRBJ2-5	CAWKYPRTSGGTQYF	TGTGCCTGGAAATATCCGCGGACTAGCGGGGGAACCCAGTACTTC
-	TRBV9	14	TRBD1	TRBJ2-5	CASSVDPGGETQYF	TGTGCCAGCAGCGTAGACCCAGGGGGAGAGACCCAGTACTTC
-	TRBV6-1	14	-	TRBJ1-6	CASSEVQWNSPLHF	TGTGCCAGCAGTGAAGTCCAGTGGAATTCACCCCTCCACTTT
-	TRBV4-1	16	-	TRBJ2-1	CASSQDLAGHYNEQFF	TGCGCCAGCAGCCAAGATCTCGCGGGGCACTACAATGAGCAGTTCTTC
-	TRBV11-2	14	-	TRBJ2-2	CASSSTGNTGELFF	TGTGCCAGCAGTTCGACAGGGAACACCGGGGAGCTGTTTTTT
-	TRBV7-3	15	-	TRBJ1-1	CASSSLSTGFTEAFF	TGTGCCAGCAGCTCACTCTCTACAGGGTTCACTGAAGCTTTCTTT
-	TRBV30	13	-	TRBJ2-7	CAWRRAGQHEQYF	TGTGCCTGGAGGAGGGCAGGTCAACACGAGCAGTACTTC
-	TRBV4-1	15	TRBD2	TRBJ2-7	CASSHRLAGGDEQYF	TGCGCCAGCAGCCATCGACTAGCGGGGGGCGACGAGCAGTACTTC
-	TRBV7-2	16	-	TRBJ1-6	CASSIEAGLFNSPLHF	TGTGCCAGCAGCATAGAAGCGGGTCTTTTTAATTCACCCCTCCACTTT
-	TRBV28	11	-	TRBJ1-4	CASSLNEKLFF	TGTGCCAGCAGCCTCAATGAAAAACTGTTTTTT
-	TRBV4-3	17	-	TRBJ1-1	CASSLIFRVGGNTEAFF	TGCGCCAGCAGCCTGATCTTCCGTGTGGGTGGGAACACTGAAGCTTTCTTT
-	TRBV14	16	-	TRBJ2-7	CASSQTGTTFSYEQYF	TGTGCCAGCAGCCAAACAGGAACAACATTCTCCTACGAGCAGTACTTC
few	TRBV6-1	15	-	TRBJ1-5	CASSAGQHSNQPQHF	TGTGCCAGCAGTGCCGGACAGCATAGCAATCAGCCCCAGCATTTT
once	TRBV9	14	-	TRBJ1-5	CASSVGDSNQPQHF	TGTGCCAGCAGCGTAGGAGATAGCAATCAGCCCCAGCATTTT